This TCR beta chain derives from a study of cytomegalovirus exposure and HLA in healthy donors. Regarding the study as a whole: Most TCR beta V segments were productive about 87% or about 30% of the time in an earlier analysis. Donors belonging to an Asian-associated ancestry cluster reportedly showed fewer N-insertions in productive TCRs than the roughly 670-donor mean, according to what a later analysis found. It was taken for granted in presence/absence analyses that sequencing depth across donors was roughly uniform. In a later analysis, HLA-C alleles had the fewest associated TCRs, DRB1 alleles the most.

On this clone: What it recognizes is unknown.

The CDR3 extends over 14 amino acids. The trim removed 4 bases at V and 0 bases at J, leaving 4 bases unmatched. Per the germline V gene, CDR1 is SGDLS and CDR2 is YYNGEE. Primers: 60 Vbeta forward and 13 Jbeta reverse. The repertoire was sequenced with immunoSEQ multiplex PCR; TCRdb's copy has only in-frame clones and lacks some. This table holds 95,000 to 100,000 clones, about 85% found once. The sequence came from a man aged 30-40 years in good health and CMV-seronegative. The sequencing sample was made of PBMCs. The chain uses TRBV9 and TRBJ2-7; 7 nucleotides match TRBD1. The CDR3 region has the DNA TGTGCCAGCAGCACTGGACAGGACTCCTACGAGCAGTACTTC. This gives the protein CASSTGQDSYEQYF.